This T cell receptor (beta chain) was observed in a study of shared clonotypes between healthy human individuals. For the study at large: Donors had three CD4 naive, three CD4 memory, two CD8 naive and one CD8 memory plate apiece.

Remarks on this clone: Its antigen is as yet unknown.

Findings and caveats of the study: Larger richness was generally estimated for naive than memory subsets.

Naive CD8 isolation took CD45RO-negative cells positively selected for CCR7 and excluded terminally differentiated effector memory CD45RA+ cells. Adult donors, all healthy and HIV-negative, had no recent acute infections or vaccinations. An approximately 220 ng quantity of DNA, roughly 30,000 T cell genomes, went into the sorted-subset replicate PCRs. TCRdb's copy holds only in-frame clones and misses some; the assay was immunoSEQ multiplex PCR. Among approximately 1.9 million clones listed, approximately 92% were seen once. This TCR was recovered from a man in his late teens or twenties in good health. Some clones in this sample may be carry-over from other donors' samples. The sample taken for sequencing was naive CD8+ T cells from PBMCs.

DNA for the CDR3: TGCGCCAGCAGCCAGGGACAGGGTATCATTTCCCAAGAGACCCAGTACTTC. This codes for CASSQGQGIISQETQYF. This chain connects TRBV5-1 to TRBJ2-5, with 9 bases that match TRBD1. This CDR3 is built from 17 residues. V shed 4 bases, J shed 1 base, and the junction held 11 bases outside the gene matches. Germline CDR1 is SGHRS and CDR2 is YFSETQ.